These 26 T cell receptor beta chains were all obtained from the same sample, sequenced in a study of blood T cell repertoires in COVID-19 (TCRdb year 2020). The library was generated by the immunoSEQ multiplex PCR assay. Sourced from immuneACCESS, this table was stored by TCRdb with only in-frame sequences that have V and J called. A share of the clones is absent; for the studies checked, an unresolved V gene accounts for under half, and the remainder has no known explanation. This sample holds roughly 160,000 clones; approximately 86% were observed only once. The leading ten clones occupy 5.5% to 7% of the sample. Sequenced: peripheral blood. These receptors originate from a man between 45 and 60 years old with active or convalescent COVID-19.

Only one count was recorded for this clone. This rearrangement joins TRBV12-5 to TRBJ2-1; 7 bases agree with TRBD1. V gave up 5 bases and J gave up 2 bases; unmatched junction bases: 6. Germline loops: CDR1 LGHNT, CDR2 FRNRAP. The CDR3 length is 15 residues. DNA for the CDR3: TGTGCTAGTGGTGGAACCGGGACAGCCTACAATGAGCAGTTCTTC. The encoded protein is CASGGTGTAYNEQFF.

The chain has TRBV5-4 and TRBJ2-2, with TRBD2 matching over 7 bases. V was clipped by 3 bases and J by 1 base; unmatched bases: 6. The CDR3 has 16 residues. Germline CDR1 reads SGHNT; CDR2 reads YYREEE (reference sequence). CDR3 DNA sequence: TGTGCCAGCAGCTGGGCCCCGGGGGGGAACACCGGGGAGCTGTTTTTT. Its protein is CASSWAPGGNTGELFF.

This clone was seen a few times. The chain links TRBV27 to TRBJ1-5; tentatively, D is TRBD1 (5 bases). From germline, CDR1 is MNHEY and CDR2 SMNVEV (reference sequence). The CDR3 totals 13 residues. V lost 4 bases, J lost 2 bases, and 6 bases lay in between. Written as DNA, the CDR3 is TGTGCCAGCAGTTGGGGGGGCAATCAGCCCCAGCATTTT. Translating gives CASSWGGNQPQHF.

This rearrangement joins TRBV9 to TRBJ2-2; no firm D call. CDR3 length: 16 residues. Trimming removed 3 bases from V and 4 bases from J, with 16 bases in between. Germline-derived CDR1 and CDR2 are SGDLS and YYNGEE. The CDR3 reads CASSALHRPGTGELFF. The CDR3 nucleotides read TGTGCCAGCAGCGCCTTACATCGCCCGGGCACCGGGGAGCTGTTTTTT.

The chain links TRBV5-1 to TRBJ2-1; 8 bases map to TRBD2. Looked up from germline, CDR1 is SGHRS and CDR2 is YFSETQ. After removal of 0 bases from V and 2 bases from J, the junction contained 1 base not matched to a gene. This CDR3 is built from 15 residues. The CDR3 coding sequence is TGCGCCAGCAGCTTGGATAGCGGGGCCTACAATGAGCAGTTCTTC. Translated: CASSLDSGAYNEQFF.

The CDR3 loop reads CASSIAGSGQYQPQHF. As DNA, the CDR3 is TGTGCCAGTAGTATAGCCGGTTCGGGACAGTATCAGCCCCAGCATTTT. The chain combines TRBV19 with TRBJ1-5; the match to TRBD1 covers 7 bases. CDR1 is LNHDA and CDR2 is SQIVND in the germline V gene (reference sequence). The V segment lost 1 base and the J segment 5 bases; nucleotides outside the gene matches: 8. CDR3 size: 16 residues. Variable domain in full (rest from reference TRBV19 and TRBJ1-5): DGGITQSPKYLFRKEGQNVTLSCEQNLNHDAMYWYRQDPGQGLRLIYYSQIVNDFQKGDIAEGYSVSREKKESFPLTVTSAQKNPTAFYLCASSIAGSGQYQPQHFGDGTRLSIL.

The gene calls are TRBV6-5 and TRBJ1-5, with D possibly matching TRBD1 (6 bases). The CDR3 is 14 residues long. CDR1 and CDR2 (germline): MNHEY, SVGAGI. Trimming stripped 8 bases from V and 5 bases from J, with 16 bases between. The chain's CDR3 is CASARQARDQPQHF. CDR3 in DNA: TGTGCCAGCGCGAGACAGGCGCGGGATCAGCCCCAGCATTTT.

The chain is built from TRBV2 and TRBJ2-3; weak D call: TRBD2 (5 bases). Germline V gene data show CDR1 as SNHLY and CDR2 as FYNNEI. The CDR3 is 14 amino acids. V lost 6 bases and J 0 bases, leaving 10 bases between the germline ends. The CDR3 sequence is CASRLTTSTDTQYF. DNA of the CDR3: TGTGCCAGCAGGTTGACTACGAGCACAGATACGCAGTATTTT.

The rearrangement joins TRBV5-1 to TRBJ1-1; 7 bases match TRBD1. CDR1 is SGHRS, CDR2 YFSETQ, per germline. The CDR3 runs to 14 residues. The J segment lost 2 bases and the V segment lost 4 bases, leaving 5 bases of the junction unmatched. Here the CDR3 DNA reads TGCGCCAGCAGCGGGGGACAGCCTAACACTGAAGCTTTCTTT. Translating it yields CASSGGQPNTEAFF.

The table lists this clone with a count of one. One end of the junction fails to match germline, which may point to a read error. The chain has TRBV27 and TRBJ2-7; D may be TRBD2 (5 bases). This CDR3 has 15 residues. The germline V gene encodes CDR1 MNHEY and CDR2 SMNVEV (reference sequence). The CDR3 nucleotides are TGTACCAGCAGTCTGCCTCGGACTGGGCTTGGGGAGCAGTACTTC. Translating gives CTSSLPRTGLGEQYF.

The V call is TRBV28, the J call TRBJ1-5; TRBD1 aligns across 7 bases. V trimming: 6 bases; J trimming: 0 bases; junction bases outside the gene matches: 5. This CDR3 has 15 residues. The germline V gene has CDR1 MDHEN and CDR2 SYDVKM. Here the CDR3 DNA reads TGTGCCAGCAGCCGGGACAGTTATAGCAATCAGCCCCAGCATTTT. Translated: CASSRDSYSNQPQHF.

The chain uses TRBV7-9 and TRBJ2-1; TRBD1 agrees at 8 bases. With V trimmed by 6 bases and J by 7 bases, 8 bases remained unmatched. CDR1 SEHNR and CDR2 FQNEAQ come from the germline V gene (reference sequence). The CDR3 has 14 amino acids. CDR3 DNA sequence: TGTGCCAGCAGTCTAGCAGGGGGCTGGAATGAGCAGTTCTTC. This translates into CASSLAGGWNEQFF.

The chain couples TRBV6-2 or TRBV6-3 to TRBJ1-2; no definite D call. CDR1 and CDR2 (germline): MNHEY, SVGEGT. V was cut by 2 bases and J by 3 bases, with 13 bases left in between. The CDR3 extends over 15 amino acids. DNA of the CDR3: TGTGCCAGCAGTTACCTTGGGCGAAAGGACTATGGCTACACCTTC. Its translation: CASSYLGRKDYGYTF.

The J gene is TRBJ2-7, the V gene TRBV11-2; 10 bases are shared with TRBD2. CDR3 size: 14 residues. V lost 5 bases, J lost 5 bases, and 6 bases stayed unmatched. Germline loops: CDR1 SGHAT, CDR2 FQNNGV. As DNA, the CDR3 is TGTGCCAGCAGCAGACCTAGCGGGAGCAACGAGCAGTACTTC. This codes for CASSRPSGSNEQYF.

The chain uses TRBV21-1 and TRBJ1-5. TRBV21-1 represents a pseudogene. The CDR3 is 18 residues long. The CDR3 is CASSKPLGEVEGWQPQHF. CDR3 DNA: TGTGCCAGCAGCAAGCCCCTGGGTGAGGTCGAGGGTTGGCAGCCCCAGCATTTT.

The gene calls are TRBV4-3 and TRBJ1-3; no clear D gene. The CDR3 has 15 amino acids. Germline V lookup: CDR1 LGHNA, CDR2 YSLEER. The germline V and J ends were trimmed by 0 bases and 6 bases, with 12 bases remaining between them. CDR3 nucleotide sequence: TGCGCCAGCAGCCAAGATGTAGGAGGGATAAACACCATATATTTT. It encodes CASSQDVGGINTIYF.

The chain links TRBV4-3 to TRBJ2-3, with D perhaps TRBD2 (5 bases). The V end was cut by 4 bases, the J end by 4 bases, with 12 bases between. CDR3 size: 14 residues. Germline CDR1 LGHNA, CDR2 YSLEER. For the CDR3, the DNA is TGCGCCAGCAGCCGCCAACTAGGTTCAGATACGCAGTATTTT. Translating it yields CASSRQLGSDTQYF.

The CDR3 region has the DNA TGTGCCAGCAGCGGGGGGGTCATAGCTGAAGCTTTCTTT. This sequence encodes CASSGGVIAEAFF. This chain joins TRBV7-8 and TRBJ1-1; D may be TRBD1 (5 bases). Trimming pared 5 bases from V and 6 bases from J, leaving 13 bases between. CDR3 size: 13 residues. Germline V gene sequence: CDR1 SGHVS, CDR2 FQNEAQ. The variable domain in full, completed from reference TRBV7-8 and TRBJ1-1, reads GAGVSQSPRYKVAKRGQDVALRCDPISGHVSLFWYQQALGQGPEFLTYFQNEAQLDKSGLPSDRFFAERPEGSVSTLKIQRTQQEDSAVYLCASSGGVIAEAFFGQGTRLTVV.

The chain uses TRBV2 and TRBJ1-4, with a weak D call TRBD1 (5 bases). There are 16 residues in the CDR3. Germline loops: CDR1 SNHLY, CDR2 FYNNEI. V was trimmed by 6 bases and J by 6 bases, leaving 20 bases between them. The DNA for the CDR3 is TGTGCCAGCAGACCCGGACGCTTAGGGGCCGATGAAAAACTGTTTTTT. The encoded protein is CASRPGRLGADEKLFF.

V usage is TRBV27 and J usage is TRBJ1-1; 12 nucleotides agree with TRBD1. CDR1 is MNHEY, CDR2 SMNVEV, per germline (reference sequence). The CDR3 length is 15 residues. Losses at the gene ends were 4 bases for V and 5 bases for J; bases not matched to a gene: 5. The CDR3 reads CASSSGTGGLTEAFF. The CDR3 region has the DNA TGTGCCAGCAGTTCCGGGACAGGGGGCTTGACTGAAGCTTTCTTT.

The rearrangement joins TRBV5-4 to TRBJ2-1; possibly TRBD1 for D (6 bases). V lost 0 bases, J lost 7 bases, and 14 bases lay in between. This CDR3 spans 15 amino acids. Germline V CDR1 and CDR2: SGHNT, YYREEE (reference sequence). The CDR3 DNA is TGTGCCAGCAGCTTGGTGAGGGGGTTCGAGAATGAGCAGTTCTTC. It codes for CASSLVRGFENEQFF.

V and J are TRBV6-6 and TRBJ1-1; 12 bases agree with TRBD1. V lost 5 bases and J lost 5; bases outside the gene matches: 9. The CDR3 is 16 residues long. Looked up from germline, CDR1 is MNHNY and CDR2 is SVGAGI (reference sequence). This CDR3 is CASSIGTGGRRTEAFF. DNA for the CDR3: TGTGCCAGCAGTATCGGGACAGGGGGCCGGAGAACTGAAGCTTTCTTT.

The chain couples TRBV28 to TRBJ2-5, with TRBD1 as a possible D gene (5 bases). V lost 0 bases and J lost 3, with 8 bases in between. The CDR3 contains 14 residues. The germline CDR1 and CDR2 sequences are MDHEN and SYDVKM. The CDR3 reads CASSLWPREETQYF. CDR3 nucleotide sequence: TGTGCCAGCAGTTTATGGCCCAGGGAAGAGACCCAGTACTTC.

This clone has only a few counts. The J gene is TRBJ1-5, the V gene TRBV7-3, with D hard to call. CDR1 and CDR2 from the germline V gene are SGHTA and FQGTGA. This CDR3 contains 12 residues. Trimming cost V 5 bases and J 9 bases, with 11 bases left between them. CDR3 sequence (DNA): TGTGCCAGCAGCCCGAGAACGCGGCCCCAGCATTTT. Residues: CASSPRTRPQHF. The full variable domain, its missing parts supplied by reference TRBV7-3 and TRBJ1-5, is GAGVSQTPSNKVTEKGKYVELRCDPISGHTALYWYRQSLGQGPEFLIYFQGTGAADDSGLPNDRFFAVRPEGSVSTLKIQRTERGDSAVYLCASSPRTRPQHFGDGTRLSIL.

The rearrangement uses TRBV7-9 and TRBJ1-1, with no clear D. Trimming took off 5 bases at V and 4 bases at J, with 26 bases between the two ends. This CDR3 is 18 amino acids long. In germline, CDR1 is SEHNR, CDR2 FQNEAQ (reference sequence). The CDR3 here is CASSRISWASTMGTEAFF. DNA for the CDR3: TGTGCCAGCAGCCGTATTAGTTGGGCCAGTACCATGGGCACTGAAGCTTTCTTT.

The chain links TRBV9 to TRBJ1-1; D uncertain. Germline loops: CDR1 SGDLS, CDR2 YYNGEE. This CDR3 comprises 12 residues. V dropped 5 bases and J dropped 0 bases, with 5 bases sitting between them. CDR3 in DNA: TGTGCCAGCAGTGCGATGAACACTGAAGCTTTCTTT. Its protein is CASSAMNTEAFF.